The rows below give T cell receptor beta chains drawn from one sample of a study of response to subunit inactivated influenza vaccine. TCRdb called the RT-PCR reads again in MiXCR, with one record for every CDR3 protein. This sample has roughly 570,000 distinct CDR3 sequences, with roughly 15% found just once. The specimen comprised PBMCs from blood, sampled less than 13 days after vaccination. The source of these receptors is a middle-aged man who received an inactivated influenza vaccine. CDR3s include the opening cysteine and the closing phenylalanine or tryptophan. A D gene is named only where the DNA matches it firmly. Clone sizes are given selectively: once, few, many, or a class where the clone is expanded.

size: NA
V: TRBV20-1
D: NA
J: TRBJ1-2
CDR3: CSASQELSGYTF
DNA: TGCAGTGCTAGTCAGGAACTTTCGGGCTACACCTTC

size: NA
V: TRBV10-3
D: NA
J: TRBJ1-5
CDR3: CAISESTGISNQPQHF
DNA: TGTGCCATCAGTGAGTCGACAGGTATAAGCAATCAGCCCCAGCATTTT

size: many
V: TRBV3-1
D: NA
J: TRBJ1-1
CDR3: CASSPRGGTEAFF
DNA: TGTGCCAGCAGCCCCCGCGGTGGCACTGAAGCTTTCTTT

size: few
V: TRBV6-5
D: NA
J: TRBJ1-1
CDR3: CASSYAGLNTEAFF
DNA: TGTGCCAGCAGTTATGCAGGCCTGAACACTGAAGCTTTCTTT

size: few
V: TRBV28
D: NA
J: TRBJ2-6
CDR3: CASTSRLRSGANVLTF
DNA: TGTGCCAGTACCAGCAGACTCCGCTCTGGGGCCAACGTCCTGACTTTC

size: few
V: TRBV6-1
D: NA
J: TRBJ2-5
CDR3: CASSRGTGEETQYF
DNA: TGTGCCAGCAGCCGGGGCACTGGGGAAGAGACCCAGTACTTC

size: NA
V: TRBV10-3
D: NA
J: TRBJ2-7
CDR3: CAISGPGLHEQYF
DNA: TGTGCCATCAGTGGGCCGGGCCTCCACGAGCAGTACTTC

size: many
V: TRBV25-1
D: NA
J: TRBJ2-1
CDR3: CASSGKVGNEQFF
DNA: TGTGCCAGCAGTGGGAAAGTAGGCAATGAGCAGTTCTTC

size: NA
V: TRBV29-1
D: TRBD2
J: TRBJ2-1
CDR3: CSVELAGGWLGQFF
DNA: TGCAGCGTTGAGCTAGCGGGGGGGTGGTTAGGGCAGTTCTTC

size: NA
V: TRBV7-6
D: NA
J: TRBJ2-6
CDR3: CASSLVAGFSGANVLTF
DNA: TGTGCCAGCAGCTTAGTCGCAGGTTTCTCTGGGGCCAACGTCCTGACTTTC

size: few
V: TRBV3-1
D: NA
J: TRBJ2-5
CDR3: CASSQEAITVETQYF
DNA: TGTGCCAGCAGCCAAGAGGCTATAACGGTGGAGACCCAGTACTTC

size: few
V: TRBV28
D: NA
J: TRBJ1-1
CDR3: CASSLAIDAEAFF
DNA: TGTGCCAGCAGTTTAGCTATTGACGCTGAAGCTTTCTTT

size: few
V: TRBV4-1
D: NA
J: TRBJ2-3
CDR3: CASSQDSSPNTDTQYF
DNA: TGCGCCAGCAGCCAAGACTCTAGCCCCAACACAGATACGCAGTATTTT

size: NA
V: TRBV5-1
D: NA
J: TRBJ2-2
CDR3: CASSLAALGSTRNTGELFF
DNA: TGCGCCAGCAGCTTGGCCGCTTTAGGTTCGACCAGGAACACCGGGGAGCTGTTTTTT

size: few
V: TRBV5-1
D: NA
J: TRBJ2-3
CDR3: CASSLSAGEIADTQYF
DNA: TGCGCCAGCAGCTTGTCGGCAGGGGAGATCGCAGATACGCAGTATTTT

size: NA
V: TRBV10-3
D: TRBD2
J: TRBJ2-1
CDR3: CAISLLAGADNEQFF
DNA: TGTGCCATCAGCCTACTAGCGGGAGCTGACAATGAGCAGTTCTTC

size: NA
V: TRBV5-1
D: NA
J: TRBJ2-6
CDR3: CASSLAGNSGANVLTF
DNA: TGCGCCAGCAGCTTGGCAGGCAACTCTGGGGCCAACGTCCTGACTTTC

size: few
V: TRBV2
D: NA
J: TRBJ2-2
CDR3: CASSLSLPRNTGELFF
DNA: TGTGCCAGCAGTCTCTCTCTACCGCGAAACACCGGGGAGCTGTTTTTT

size: few
V: TRBV28
D: TRBD1
J: TRBJ2-5
CDR3: CASSPWDRGYGTETQYF
DNA: TGTGCCAGCAGTCCGTGGGACAGGGGCTACGGAACCGAGACCCAGTACTTC

size: NA
V: TRBV12-3/TRBV12-4
D: NA
J: TRBJ1-3
CDR3: CASSTASSGNTIYF
DNA: TGTGCCAGCAGCACGGCCTCCTCTGGAAACACCATATATTTT

size: few
V: TRBV5-1
D: TRBD2
J: TRBJ2-3
CDR3: CASSLEGGLAGRTDTQYF
DNA: TGCGCCAGCAGCTTGGAAGGGGGGCTAGCGGGACGCACAGATACGCAGTATTTT